These 3 T cell receptor beta chains were sequenced from one sample in a study of blood T cell repertoires in COVID-19. The assay was immunoSEQ multiplex PCR, and TCRdb's table has in-frame clones only and misses some. In the table there are 46,000 or so clones, about 87% of which are singletons. Sequenced input: peripheral blood. The receptors were sampled from a man aged 45 to 65 with acute or convalescent COVID-19.

The V call is TRBV5-4, the J call TRBJ1-1; TRBD1 matches 7 bases. V trimming: 2 bases; J trimming: 2 bases; junction bases outside the gene matches: 9. The germline gives CDR1 SGHNT, CDR2 YYREEE (reference sequence). The CDR3 extends over 16 amino acids. CDR3: CASSFFDRDVNTEAFF. DNA for the CDR3: TGTGCCAGCAGCTTTTTTGACAGGGATGTAAACACTGAAGCTTTCTTT.

This clone was seen just once. V and J are TRBV3-1 (or the pseudogene TRBV3-2) and TRBJ1-5; D uncertain. CDR1 is LGHDT, CDR2 YNNKEL, per germline (reference sequence). V lost 1 base to trimming and J lost 3 bases, with 10 bases between them. The CDR3 has 15 amino acids. The CDR3 is CASSQGLVNNQPQHF. CDR3 bases: TGTGCCAGCAGCCAAGGGCTGGTTAACAATCAGCCCCAGCATTTT.

The V call is TRBV6-6, the J call TRBJ1-4; D unclear. The V end lost 2 bases, the J end lost 8 bases, and 6 bases lay between the germline ends. The CDR3 has 12 residues. Germline loops: CDR1 MNHNY, CDR2 SVGAGI (reference sequence). The CDR3 region has the DNA TGTGCCAGCAGTTACCTAAACGAAAAACTGTTTTTT. It translates to CASSYLNEKLFF.